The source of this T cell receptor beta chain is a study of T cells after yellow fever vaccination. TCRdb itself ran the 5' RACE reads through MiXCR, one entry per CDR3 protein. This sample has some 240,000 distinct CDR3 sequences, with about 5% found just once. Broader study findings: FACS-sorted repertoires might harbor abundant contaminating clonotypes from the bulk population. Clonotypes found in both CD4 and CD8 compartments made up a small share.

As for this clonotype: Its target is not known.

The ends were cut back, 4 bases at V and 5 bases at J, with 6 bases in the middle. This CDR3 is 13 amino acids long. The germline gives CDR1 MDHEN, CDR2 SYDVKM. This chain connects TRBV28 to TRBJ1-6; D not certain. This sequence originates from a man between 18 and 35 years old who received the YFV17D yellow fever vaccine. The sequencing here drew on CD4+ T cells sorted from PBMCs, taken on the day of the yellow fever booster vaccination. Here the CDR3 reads CASSSPDNSPLHF. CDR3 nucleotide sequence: TGTGCCAGCAGTTCCCCCGATAATTCACCCCTCCACTTT.